Measured by frequency, the clone carrying this T cell receptor beta chain is medium-sized. Germline V gives CDR1 SNHLY, CDR2 FYNNEI. CDR3 size: 11 residues. TCRdb reprocessed the 10x single-cell sequencing reads and stores each CDR3 protein as one record, lacking DNA. The sample holds over a thousand distinct CDR3 sequences. The sample comes from a study of CD8 T cells in cerebrospinal fluid in Alzheimer's disease. The receptor comes from a human donor in good health. Sample: cerebrospinal fluid. This chain links TRBV2 with TRBJ2-2. This CDR3 is CASSWSGELFF.